Included here is one T cell receptor beta chain sequence, with context. No antigen is known for it. Germline V gene lookup returns CDR1 MDHEN and CDR2 SYDVKM. The CDR3 contains 16 residues. The germline V and J ends were trimmed by 7 bases and 5 bases, with 21 bases remaining between them. The data derive from a study of T cell repertoires in cytomegalovirus infection. The study, taken as a whole, reports: The ex vivo response showed dominance by HLA-C-restricted CMV-specific TCR beta clonotypes.

One entry per CDR3 protein, called by TCRdb with MiXCR from the reads. Altogether a few hundred thousand distinct CDR3 sequences are present, 40% being singletons, with the ten largest covering 48%. The rearrangement uses TRBV28 and TRBJ1-5; D is unresolved. This clonotype was obtained from a human donor in good health (CMV status not recorded). Some clones in this sample may be carry-over from other donors' samples. The input for sequencing was cultured PBMCs, taken from culture after CMV antigen stimulation. The CDR3 coding sequence is TGTGCCAGCATCTCAACCATCTGGGGAGCTTATCAGCCCCAGCATTTT. Amino acid sequence: CASISTIWGAYQPQHF.